This entry lists 9 T cell receptor beta chains sequenced from one sample in a study of blood T cell repertoires in COVID-19. Measured with immunoSEQ multiplex PCR; TCRdb has only the in-frame clones, and not every one. Of about 440,000 clones listed, roughly nine tenths were seen once; the top ten hold under 2.5%. The sequencing input was PBMCs or T cells enriched from blood (not recorded which). The receptors shown here come from a woman aged 18-29 years with acute COVID-19.

The chain carries TRBV5-8 and TRBJ2-7; D uncertain. The V gene lost 4 bases and the J gene lost 3 bases, with 5 bases spanning the gap. The CDR3 consists of 11 residues. CDR1 is SGHTS and CDR2 is YDEGEE in the germline V gene. CDR3 in amino acids: CASSIVYEQYF. CDR3 DNA: TGTGCCAGCAGCATAGTCTACGAGCAGTACTTC.

The rearrangement joins TRBV11-2 to TRBJ2-7; possible D gene TRBD1, 7 bases. V was clipped by 6 bases and J by 3 bases, with 15 bases between them. The CDR3 loop spans 14 amino acids. CDR1 SGHAT and CDR2 FQNNGV come from the germline V gene. The CDR3 DNA sequence: TGTGCCAGCAGAGTTCAGGGGGGCGACTACGAGCAGTACTTC. Its translation: CASRVQGGDYEQYF. The full variable domain, rest sourced from reference TRBV11-2 and TRBJ2-7, is EAGVAQSPRYKIIEKRQSVAFWCNPISGHATLYWYQQILGQGPKLLIQFQNNGVVDDSQLPKDRFSAERLKGVDSTLKIQPAKLEDSAVYLCASRVQGGDYEQYFGPGTRLTVT.

This chain uses TRBV6-5 with TRBJ2-1, with a tentative D call TRBD2 (6 bases). V was clipped by 8 bases and J by 7 bases, with 9 bases between them. There are 11 residues in the CDR3. Germline assignment: CDR1 MNHEY and CDR2 SVGAGI. As DNA, the CDR3 is TGTGCCAGCTGGGACTCAAATGAGCAGTTCTTC. Its translation is CASWDSNEQFF.

V gene TRBV3-1 (or the pseudogene TRBV3-2) combines with J gene TRBJ2-2; 10 bases are a match to TRBD2. V lost 4 bases and J lost 6; bases outside the gene matches: 8. This CDR3 spans 16 amino acids. Germline assignment: CDR1 LGHDT and CDR2 YNNKEL (reference sequence). CDR3 amino acids: CASSRLAGDIAGELFF. In DNA form, the CDR3 reads TGTGCCAGCAGCCGCCTAGCGGGAGATATTGCCGGGGAGCTGTTTTTT.

V and J are TRBV5-6 and TRBJ2-3; D ambiguous. The CDR3 spans 13 residues. Trimming cost V 5 bases and J 2 bases, with 9 bases left between them. Germline CDR1 SGHDT, CDR2 YYEEEE. The DNA of the CDR3 is TGTGCCAGCAGTTTATCCCCCACAGATACGCAGTATTTT. Translation: CASSLSPTDTQYF.

The rearrangement links TRBV2 to TRBJ1-1; possible D gene TRBD1, 5 bases. This CDR3 is built from 14 residues. Germline V CDR1 and CDR2: SNHLY, FYNNEI. V dropped 3 bases and J dropped 5 bases, with 13 bases sitting between them. The CDR3 reads CASSEGRGGTEAFF. The CDR3 nucleotides read TGTGCCAGCAGTGAGGGTAGGGGAGGAACTGAAGCTTTCTTT.

This clone was counted only a few times. The CDR3 is CASSRGGWADTQYF. CDR3 coding DNA: TGTGCCAGCAGCAGGGGTGGGTGGGCAGATACGCAGTATTTT. The V and J genes are TRBV11-3 and TRBJ2-3; D is perhaps TRBD1 (5 bases). CDR1 and CDR2 (germline): SGHNT, YENEEA. The CDR3 has 14 amino acids. Trimming shortened V by 5 bases and J by 4 bases, and 13 bases separated the two germline ends. The full variable domain, in which reference TRBV11-3 and TRBJ2-3 provide the parts outside the CDR3, is EAGVVQSPRYKIIEKKQPVAFWCNPISGHNTLYWYLQNLGQGPELLIRYENEEAVDDSQLPKDRFSAERLKGVDSTLKIQPAELGDSAVYLCASSRGGWADTQYFGPGTRLTVL.

With respect to this clone: A read error may explain this, as a much larger clone is one base away. Other DNA sequences in this specimen translate into the identical CDR3. The chain employs TRBV11-2 and TRBJ2-7; tentative D call: TRBD2 (5 bases). The ends were cut back, 0 bases at V and 3 bases at J, with 6 bases in the middle. The CDR3 is 13 amino acids. Germline V lookup: CDR1 SGHAT, CDR2 FQNNGV. This chain's CDR3 is CASSLDRGYEQYF. Written as DNA, the CDR3 is TGTGCCAGCAGCTTAGATCGGGGCTACGAGCAGTACTTC.

The chain is built from TRBV5-1 and TRBJ2-1, with 9 bases fitting TRBD2. V gave up 2 bases and J gave up 8 bases; unmatched junction bases: 8. The CDR3 runs to 15 residues. Per germline, CDR1 SGHRS and CDR2 YFSETQ. This CDR3 is CASSFSGGGLDEQFF. The CDR3 DNA follows: TGCGCCAGCAGCTTTAGCGGGGGAGGTTTGGATGAGCAGTTCTTC.